These 20 T cell receptor beta chains were all obtained from the same sample, sequenced in a study of vaccination and CD4 T cells after COVID-19. Documented treatment: 10-day PBMC culture with coronavirus spike peptide pools or control peptides (ViraFEST assay). These CD4+ T cells came from an unexposed donor, sampled before the COVID-19 pandemic (2011-2018). Scientists ran DNA taken from cultured CD4+ T cells through the Oncomine TCR Beta short-read assay for sequencing. MiXCR, run by TCRdb on the PCR reads, gives a single entry per CDR3 protein. Of a few thousand distinct CDR3 sequences listed, roughly 40% are singletons. Antigens of these TCRs are unknown. Sequencing was done on a sample of CD4+ T cells from blood, cultured in vitro. The source of these receptors is a human donor in good health.

V is TRBV7-8 and J is TRBJ2-5; D might be TRBD1 or TRBD2, each matching 5 bases. CDR1 is SGHVS, CDR2 FQNEAQ, per germline. The CDR3 has 13 residues. Trimming shortened V by 3 bases and J by 4 bases, and 9 bases separated the two germline ends. CDR3 sequence: CASSLGVRETQYF. The CDR3 bases are TGTGCCAGCAGCTTGGGGGTCAGAGAGACCCAGTACTTC.

This clonotype showed up just a few times. The CDR3 nucleotides read TGTGCCAGCAGGCTGGCAGGGGAAGAGACCCAGTACTTC. Its protein is CASRLAGEETQYF. The V gene is TRBV6-1, the J gene TRBJ2-5, with D possibly being TRBD1 (6 bases). This CDR3 is built from 13 residues. From germline, CDR1 is MNHNS and CDR2 SASEGT. The V end lost 6 bases, the J end lost 3 bases, and 11 bases lay between the germline ends.

This rearrangement joins TRBV7-6 to TRBJ2-2, with D perhaps matching TRBD1 (5 bases). This CDR3 comprises 15 residues. V lost 2 bases and J lost 2, with 9 bases in between. Germline values: CDR1 SGHVS, CDR2 FNYEAQ. Here the CDR3 reads CASSLQGPNTGELFF. The CDR3 bases are TGTGCCAGCAGCTTACAGGGCCCTAACACCGGGGAGCTGTTTTTT.

This clonotype has more than one count but fewer than ten. The chain is built from TRBV10-3 and TRBJ2-1; 10 bases match TRBD1. Germline V gene sequence: CDR1 ENHRY, CDR2 SYGVKD. With 10 bases clipped from V and 7 bases from J, the junction kept 4 bases outside the gene matches. The CDR3 has 12 residues. CDR3 sequence reads: CATGGQGNEQFF. The CDR3 bases are TGTGCCACCGGGGGACAGGGGAATGAGCAGTTCTTC.

V gene TRBV5-1 combines with J gene TRBJ1-5; a possible D gene is TRBD1 (6 bases). Trimming stripped 0 bases from V and 4 bases from J, with 8 bases between. Germline V gene lookup returns CDR1 SGHRS and CDR2 YFSETQ. The CDR3 is made up of 14 amino acids. The CDR3 sequence is CASSLGQDNQPQHF. The DNA of the CDR3 is TGCGCCAGCAGCTTGGGACAGGATAATCAGCCCCAGCATTTT. Supplemented by reference TRBV5-1 and TRBJ1-5, the full variable domain reads KAGVTQTPRYLIKTRGQQVTLSCSPISGHRSVSWYQQTPGQGLQFLFEYFSETQRNKGNFPGRFSGRQFSNSRSEMNVSTLELGDSALYLCASSLGQDNQPQHFGDGTRLSIL.

This clonotype was counted between two and nine times. V usage is TRBV27 and J usage is TRBJ1-6; D remains unclear. Germline V gives CDR1 MNHEY, CDR2 SMNVEV (reference sequence). V lost 5 bases, J lost 9 bases, and 8 bases lay in between. This CDR3 spans 12 amino acids. Here the CDR3 reads CASSLNGSPLHF. The CDR3 nucleotides read TGTGCCAGCAGTCTAAACGGTTCACCCCTCCACTTT.

The gene calls are TRBV7-9 and TRBJ1-6; D might be TRBD1 (5 bases). The V and J ends lost 7 bases and 8 bases respectively, with 12 bases between them. Germline V gene sequence: CDR1 SEHNR, CDR2 FQNEAQ (reference sequence). CDR3 size: 13 residues. The CDR3 loop is CASTGTGDSPLHF. Written as DNA, the CDR3 is TGTGCCAGCACGGGCACAGGTGATTCACCCCTCCACTTT.

In nucleotides, the CDR3 is TGTGCCAGCAGTGGAGTAAGGCAGGGGGGAAATTCCTACGAGCAGTACTTC. Protein product: CASSGVRQGGNSYEQYF. The chain links TRBV6-1 to TRBJ2-7; tentative D call: TRBD1 (7 bases). CDR1 and CDR2 (germline): MNHNS, SASEGT. The CDR3 extends over 17 amino acids. Trimming stripped 4 bases from V and 1 base from J, with 20 bases between.

This chain links TRBV11-3 with TRBJ1-2, with 7 bases fitting TRBD1. This CDR3 is built from 17 residues. Germline V lookup: CDR1 SGHNT, CDR2 YENEEA. V dropped 1 base and J dropped 4; count of bases not matched to a gene: 12. This chain's CDR3 is CASSLARRQGTSYGYTF. In nucleotides, the CDR3 is TGTGCCAGCAGCTTAGCCCGCAGACAGGGTACGAGCTATGGCTACACCTTC.

The CDR3 protein is CASSRQGSGATNEKLFF. CDR3 coding DNA: TGTGCCAGCAGTAGACAGGGATCAGGTGCAACTAATGAAAAACTGTTTTTT. V and J are TRBV6-1 and TRBJ1-4; 7 bases are shared with TRBD1. The germline gives CDR1 MNHNS, CDR2 SASEGT. CDR3 length equals 17 residues. Losses at the gene ends were 5 bases for V and 0 bases for J; bases not matched to a gene: 9.

The chain combines TRBV6-5 with TRBJ1-2; D call uncertain. V gave up 0 bases and J gave up 1 base, with 6 bases separating them. Germline CDR1 MNHEY, CDR2 SVGAGI. The CDR3 consists of 14 residues. The CDR3 nucleotides are TGTGCCAGCAGTTACTCTCAGATTAACTATGGCTACACCTTC. It is translated as CASSYSQINYGYTF.

The chain recombines TRBV30 with TRBJ1-6; D is uncertain. There are 12 residues in the CDR3. Germline assignment: CDR1 GTSNPN and CDR2 SVGIG (reference sequence). V shed 1 base and J shed 6 bases, with 4 bases lying between them. CDR3: CAWSASNSPLHF. The CDR3 DNA sequence: TGTGCCTGGAGTGCCTCTAATTCACCCCTCCACTTT.

The genes are TRBV5-1 and TRBJ1-6; 9 positions match TRBD1. Unmatched junction bases numbered 3, after V lost 3 bases and J lost 8 bases. The CDR3 sequence is 14 residues long. Germline CDR1 reads SGHRS; CDR2 reads YFSETQ. This CDR3 reads CASSSGTGHSPLHF. The CDR3 nucleotides read TGCGCCAGCAGCTCCGGGACAGGGCATTCACCCCTCCACTTT.

This sequence joins TRBV7-3 and TRBJ2-2, with a tentative D call TRBD2 (6 bases). The CDR3 totals 17 residues. The germline CDR1 and CDR2 sequences are SGHTA and FQGTGA. Trimming took off 5 bases at V and 6 bases at J, with 22 bases between the two ends. CDR3 bases: TGTGCCAGCAGCGCAATGGAGGGACGTTTGACGGCCGGGGAGCTGTTTTTT. It translates to CASSAMEGRLTAGELFF.

This clonotype has only a few counts. The chain couples TRBV6-1 to TRBJ1-2; possible D gene TRBD1, 5 bases. This CDR3 is 15 amino acids long. Per the germline V gene, CDR1 is MNHNS and CDR2 is SASEGT. Trimming took 10 bases from V and 7 from J, leaving 25 bases between them. The CDR3 spells CATTSPGMGGSGYTF. The CDR3, as DNA: TGTGCCACCACCTCCCCAGGAATGGGGGGATCTGGCTACACCTTC.

The gene calls are TRBV2 and TRBJ1-6; TRBD1 matches 10 bases. The trim removed 7 bases at V and 9 bases at J, leaving 6 bases unmatched. This CDR3 comprises 14 residues. Germline CDR1 and CDR2: SNHLY and FYNNEI. This CDR3 is CASNFGTGVSPLHF. CDR3 bases: TGTGCCAGCAATTTCGGGACAGGGGTTTCACCCCTCCACTTT.

The V gene is TRBV9, the J gene TRBJ2-5; maybe TRBD1 (6 bases). V lost 3 bases to trimming and J lost 0 bases, with 9 bases between them. The CDR3 runs 14 residues. The germline V gene has CDR1 SGDLS and CDR2 YYNGEE. The CDR3: CASSGYRDQETQYF. In DNA, the CDR3 is TGTGCCAGCAGCGGGTACAGGGACCAAGAGACCCAGTACTTC.

The chain is built from TRBV2 and TRBJ2-5; tentatively, D is TRBD1 (5 bases). Trimming left V 1 base short and J 2 bases short, with 8 bases between. Germline loops: CDR1 SNHLY, CDR2 FYNNEI. This CDR3 has 14 amino acids. CDR3 protein: CASSEGTLQETQYF. Written as DNA, the CDR3 is TGTGCCAGCAGTGAAGGGACACTGCAAGAGACCCAGTACTTC. Based on the CDR3 plus reference TRBV2 and TRBJ2-5, the full variable domain is EPEVTQTPSHQVTQMGQEVILRCVPISNHLYFYWYRQILGQKVEFLVSFYNNEISEKSEIFDDQFSVERPDGSNFTLKIRSTKLEDSAMYFCASSEGTLQETQYFGPGTRLLVL.

V gene TRBV5-1 combines with J gene TRBJ1-1; weak D call: TRBD1 (6 bases). Germline V gives CDR1 SGHRS, CDR2 YFSETQ. The V end lost 1 base, the J end lost 0 bases, and 13 bases lay between the germline ends. The length of the CDR3 is 16 residues. The DNA of the CDR3 is TGCGCCAGCAGCTTGCAGGGGACACCCATGAACACTGAAGCTTTCTTT. It encodes CASSLQGTPMNTEAFF. Together with reference TRBV5-1 and TRBJ1-1, the CDR3 gives the full variable domain: KAGVTQTPRYLIKTRGQQVTLSCSPISGHRSVSWYQQTPGQGLQFLFEYFSETQRNKGNFPGRFSGRQFSNSRSEMNVSTLELGDSALYLCASSLQGTPMNTEAFFGQGTRLTVV.

The V call is TRBV10-3, the J call TRBJ1-1, with unresolved D. CDR1 and CDR2 from the germline V gene are ENHRY and SYGVKD. V lost 1 base, J lost 7 bases, and 7 bases lay in between. This CDR3 contains 12 residues. The CDR3 region has the DNA TGTGCCATCAGTGAGTTCCGGGTTGAAGCTTTCTTT. It translates to CAISEFRVEAFF.